What follows is one T cell receptor (beta chain) and its context. Source study methods: Reference gene primer amplification gave nucleated cell count estimates. TCRdb keeps only in-frame clones here, not all; method: immunoSEQ multiplex PCR. V and J calls and clone size are as listed in that table; D and trimming were resolved from the DNA. The sample contains 300,000 to 400,000 clones, 80% to 90% of which appear only once. Individuals aged 18 to 89 years were recruited from 24 US areas. Cohorts were based on clinical histories the participants reported. The sample originates from a study of blood T cell repertoires in COVID-19. Background on the study: From the United States, Italy and Spain came samples of acute and convalescent COVID-19.

Germline loops: CDR1 SGHTA, CDR2 FQGNSA. CDR3 length: 16 residues. V lost 5 bases and J lost 0, with 11 bases in between. The sequencing input was PBMCs or T cells enriched from blood (not recorded which). This chain uses TRBV7-2 with TRBJ2-6; D call uncertain. This sequence originates from a middle-aged woman with acute COVID-19. The CDR3 sequence is CASSPGASSGANVLTF. The CDR3 region has the DNA TGTGCCAGCAGCCCCGGTGCGAGCTCTGGGGCCAACGTCCTGACTTTC.